This TCR beta chain was observed in a study of OX40 agonist ivuxolimab in advanced cancers. There are 14 residues in the CDR3. With 2 bases clipped from V and 4 bases from J, the junction kept 4 bases outside the gene matches. Per the germline V gene, CDR1 is SGDLS and CDR2 is YYNGEE. The repertoire was sequenced with immunoSEQ multiplex PCR; TCRdb's copy has only in-frame clones and lacks some. The data show roughly 100,000 clones, approximately 84% seen once. This chain joins TRBV9 and TRBJ2-3, with TRBD2 identical over 7 bases. This material consisted of CD4+ or CD8+ T cells sorted from blood, taken in a trial of the OX40 agonist ivuxolimab. The clonotype comes from an adult with an advanced solid tumor such as melanoma, head and neck, liver or kidney cancer. The CDR3: CASSVGLAADTQYF. The CDR3, as DNA: TGTGCCAGCAGCGTCGGGCTAGCGGCAGATACGCAGTATTTT.